Presented here are 32 T cell receptor beta chains from one specimen sequenced in a study of HIV-infected patients and healthy controls. TCRdb ran MiXCR on the 5' RACE reads and lists one entry per CDR3 protein. The table lists tens of thousands of distinct CDR3 sequences, roughly a sixth of them singletons, with 5.5% to 6% in the top ten. The sequenced sample was CD4+ T cells from blood. The receptors derive from a human donor in good health.

This clonotype showed up just a few times. This CDR3 is CATSRKGTTSYEQYF. The CDR3 DNA reads TGTGCCACCAGCCGAAAAGGCACAACCTCCTACGAGCAGTACTTC. The J gene is TRBJ2-7, the V gene TRBV15; D unclear. Trimming shortened V by 5 bases and J by 0 bases, and 14 bases separated the two germline ends. The CDR3 covers 15 residues. Germline CDR1 reads LNHNV; CDR2 reads YYDKDF (reference sequence).

This rearrangement joins TRBV5-1 to TRBJ2-5; D is possibly TRBD2 (6 bases). The CDR3 is 13 residues long. V gave up 5 bases and J gave up 4 bases, with 12 bases separating them. In germline, CDR1 is SGHRS, CDR2 YFSETQ. The CDR3 DNA reads TGCGCCAGCAGTGGGGGGACCGGAGAGACCCAGTACTTC. Amino acid sequence: CASSGGTGETQYF.

The gene calls are TRBV29-1 and TRBJ2-3; 10 bases agree with TRBD2. Germline V gives CDR1 SQVTM, CDR2 ANQGSEA. Trimming cost V 3 bases and J 1 base; bases outside gene matches: 1. This CDR3 is built from 14 residues. CDR3 in amino acids: CSVDGTSGTDTQYF. The CDR3 bases are TGCAGCGTTGACGGGACTAGCGGCACAGATACGCAGTATTTT.

This clonotype was recorded a few times. This rearrangement joins TRBV2 to TRBJ1-1; D possibly corresponds to TRBD1 (5 bases). The CDR3 runs to 13 residues. Germline CDR1 SNHLY, CDR2 FYNNEI. Trimming stripped 6 bases from V and 6 bases from J, with 14 bases between. The CDR3 region is CASRRDGAPEAFF. DNA of the CDR3: TGTGCCAGCAGGAGGGACGGCGCCCCTGAAGCTTTCTTT.

This chain links TRBV29-1 with TRBJ1-1; D may be TRBD1 (6 bases). The CDR3 sequence is 15 residues long. V was trimmed by 3 bases and J by 0 bases, leaving 14 bases between them. Germline V gene sequence: CDR1 SQVTM, CDR2 ANQGSEA. The CDR3 DNA reads as TGCAGCGTTGAGGTAAACAGGGCAGTGAACACTGAAGCTTTCTTT. Translating it yields CSVEVNRAVNTEAFF.

In this sample, this clonotype turned up many times. The chain links TRBV12-3 or TRBV12-4 to TRBJ2-5, with unresolved D. With 6 bases removed from V and 4 bases from J, the gap between germline ends came to 6 bases. The length of the CDR3 is 11 residues. CDR3 sequence: CASSRGETQYF. The CDR3 DNA reads TGTGCCAGCAGCCGAGGAGAGACCCAGTACTTC.

This clonotype was picked up a small number of times. The chain combines TRBV12-3 or TRBV12-4 with TRBJ1-2; D is possibly TRBD1 (5 bases). The V and J ends lost 6 bases and 4 bases respectively, with 12 bases between them. This CDR3 is 13 amino acids long. CDR3 in amino acids: CASSPRQTYGYTF. CDR3 bases: TGTGCCAGCAGCCCTAGACAGACCTATGGCTACACCTTC.

The chain is built from TRBV5-1 and TRBJ2-7; 8 positions agree with TRBD1. V lost 4 bases and J lost 0; bases outside the gene matches: 12. Germline V gene sequence: CDR1 SGHRS, CDR2 YFSETQ. The CDR3 extends over 17 amino acids. The CDR3 DNA is TGCGCCAGCAGCCACGCCGGGACAGGTATCAGCTCCTACGAGCAGTACTTC. Translating gives CASSHAGTGISSYEQYF.

This clonotype has more than one count but fewer than ten. The rearrangement links TRBV15 to TRBJ2-1; 12 bases line up with TRBD2. V lost 7 bases and J lost 7; bases outside the gene matches: 8. In germline, CDR1 is LNHNV, CDR2 YYDKDF (reference sequence). The CDR3 covers 15 residues. The CDR3 loop reads CATTPGGLAGNEQFF. CDR3 DNA sequence: TGTGCCACCACCCCGGGCGGACTAGCGGGAAATGAGCAGTTCTTC.

This chain uses TRBV19 with TRBJ1-4; a weak D match, TRBD1 (6 bases). Germline-derived CDR1 and CDR2 are LNHDA and SQIVND (reference sequence). With 10 bases removed from V and 5 bases from J, the gap between germline ends came to 14 bases. CDR3 length: 13 residues. CDR3 loop: CATGGQMNEKLFF. DNA of the CDR3: TGTGCCACCGGCGGACAGATGAATGAAAAACTGTTTTTT. The full variable domain, in which reference TRBV19 and TRBJ1-4 provide the parts outside the CDR3, is DGGITQSPKYLFRKEGQNVTLSCEQNLNHDAMYWYRQDPGQGLRLIYYSQIVNDFQKGDIAEGYSVSREKKESFPLTVTSAQKNPTAFYLCATGGQMNEKLFFGSGTQLSVL.

This rearrangement joins TRBV12-3 or TRBV12-4 to TRBJ1-1, with D perhaps TRBD1 (6 bases). The CDR3 is made up of 13 amino acids. Trimming pared 6 bases from V and 6 bases from J, leaving 14 bases between. The CDR3 nucleotides read TGTGCCAGCAGCCTACAGGGACGTGCTGAAGCTTTCTTT. Protein sequence: CASSLQGRAEAFF.

The chain couples TRBV18 to TRBJ2-2, with D unresolved. Trimming left V 1 base short and J 1 base short, with 4 bases between. Germline values: CDR1 KGHSH, CDR2 LQKENI. The CDR3 has 14 residues. CDR3 amino acids: CASSPRQNTGELFF. The CDR3 coding sequence is TGTGCCAGCTCACCACGACAGAACACCGGGGAGCTGTTTTTT.

This clonotype came up many times. The genes are TRBV20-1 and TRBJ2-1; 7 bases match TRBD2. The CDR3 is 14 amino acids. Trimming cost V 7 bases and J 0 bases; bases outside gene matches: 6. The germline V gene has CDR1 DFQATT and CDR2 SNEGSKA (reference sequence). The CDR3 loop reads CSVTRGSSYNEQFF. Here the CDR3 DNA reads TGCAGTGTAACGCGGGGGAGCTCCTACAATGAGCAGTTCTTC.

J is TRBJ1-3 and V is TRBV7-9; D gene unclear. V was cut by 5 bases and J by 0 bases, with 20 bases left in between. Germline V gene data show CDR1 as SEHNR and CDR2 as FQNEAQ (reference sequence). This CDR3 has 18 amino acids. The CDR3 sequence is CASSARGSTFVSGNTIYF. The CDR3 DNA sequence: TGTGCCAGCAGCGCCCGGGGAAGCACTTTCGTCTCTGGAAACACCATATATTTT.

The chain carries TRBV7-9 and TRBJ1-1; TRBD1 agrees at 7 bases. In germline, CDR1 is SEHNR, CDR2 FQNEAQ (reference sequence). The CDR3 loop spans 16 amino acids. J lost 4 bases, V lost 6 bases, and 14 bases had no gene match. DNA of the CDR3: TGTGCCAGCAGACACGGACAGGATTTGAGAGGCACTGAAGCTTTCTTT. This gives the protein CASRHGQDLRGTEAFF.

This clonotype was seen more than once but under ten times. This rearrangement joins TRBV7-2 to TRBJ2-3; 14 bases are shared with TRBD2. The germline gives CDR1 SGHTA, CDR2 FQGNSA. The CDR3 runs 16 residues. Trimming took 5 bases from V and 5 from J; bases not matched to a gene: 6. The CDR3 loop reads CASSPTSGGARDTQYF. CDR3 nucleotide sequence: TGTGCCAGCAGCCCGACTAGCGGGGGGGCCAGAGATACGCAGTATTTT.

This clonotype was counted a few times. The genes are TRBV7-6 and TRBJ2-2; D is unclear. Germline values: CDR1 SGHVS, CDR2 FNYEAQ. Trimming removed 1 base from V and 4 bases from J, with 7 bases in between. The CDR3 extends over 14 amino acids. This CDR3 reads CASSLDGRTGELFF. CDR3 coding DNA: TGTGCCAGCAGCTTAGATGGGCGCACCGGGGAGCTGTTTTTT.

The chain employs TRBV6-2 or TRBV6-3 and TRBJ2-7; D is possibly TRBD1 or TRBD2 (5 bases each). V shed 5 bases and J shed 1 base, with 15 bases lying between them. The CDR3 length is 15 residues. The germline V gene has CDR1 MNHEY and CDR2 SVGEGT. The CDR3 nucleotides are TGTGCCAGCAGTACGACTATGACAGTTTCCTACGAGCAGTACTTC. It is translated as CASSTTMTVSYEQYF.

This clonotype was counted between two and nine times. This chain joins TRBV5-1 and TRBJ2-3, with D possibly matching TRBD2 (6 bases). V lost 4 bases and J 0 bases, leaving 15 bases between the germline ends. The germline V gene encodes CDR1 SGHRS and CDR2 YFSETQ. The CDR3 has 16 amino acids. CDR3 DNA sequence: TGCGCCAGCAGCCCGGGGTCTCTAGCGAGCACAGATACGCAGTATTTT. Translated, it gives CASSPGSLASTDTQYF.

This clonotype showed up just a few times. The chain carries TRBV7-9 and TRBJ1-1; D gene uncertain. Trimming shortened V by 5 bases and J by 5 bases, and 15 bases separated the two germline ends. The CDR3 has 14 residues. Germline values: CDR1 SEHNR, CDR2 FQNEAQ (reference sequence). Here the CDR3 reads CASSGEGGRTEAFF. The CDR3 DNA reads TGTGCCAGCAGCGGGGAGGGAGGGAGGACTGAAGCTTTCTTT.

This clonotype has only one observation. Written as DNA, the CDR3 is TGTGCCAGCAGGCGGACAGGGGACTCCTACGAGCAGTACTTC. This sequence encodes CASRRTGDSYEQYF. The V gene is TRBV12-3 or TRBV12-4, the J gene TRBJ2-7, with 9 bases matching TRBD1. Germline trimming cut 6 bases from V and 0 bases from J; bases unmatched to any gene: 3. The CDR3 runs 14 residues.

J is TRBJ1-4 and V is TRBV7-2; TRBD1 matches at 7 bases. CDR3 length: 15 residues. J lost 8 bases, V lost 6 bases, and 12 bases had no gene match. Per germline, CDR1 SGHTA and CDR2 FQGNSA. This CDR3 is CASRGSTGTLEKLFF. In DNA, the CDR3 is TGTGCCAGCAGGGGATCGACAGGGACATTAGAAAAACTGTTTTTT.

There are many counts of this clonotype. The chain employs TRBV12-3 or TRBV12-4 and TRBJ2-1; D possibly corresponds to TRBD1 (5 bases). The CDR3 totals 16 residues. V was clipped by 6 bases and J by 5 bases, with 20 bases between them. Here the CDR3 reads CASRTRQGAYDNEQFF. In DNA, the CDR3 is TGTGCCAGCAGGACTCGACAAGGGGCATATGACAATGAGCAGTTCTTC.

In its sample, this clonotype was seen a few times. This chain links TRBV6-2 or TRBV6-3 with TRBJ1-1; D is ambiguous. Between the trimmed V and J ends, which lost 5 bases and 1 base, there was a span of 20 bases. Per germline, CDR1 MNHEY and CDR2 SVGEGT. This CDR3 spans 17 amino acids. This CDR3 is CASSNPYTTGANTEAFF. The CDR3 DNA follows: TGTGCCAGCAGTAACCCTTACACAACTGGAGCGAACACTGAAGCTTTCTTT.

DNA of the CDR3: TGTGCCAGCAGCTTGGGACTAGCGGGACGAGAGACCCAGTACTTC. This encodes CASSLGLAGRETQYF. The V call is TRBV5-4, the J call TRBJ2-5; TRBD2 aligns across 11 bases. The CDR3 spans 15 residues. After removal of 0 bases from V and 4 bases from J, the junction contained 2 bases not matched to a gene. Germline-derived CDR1 and CDR2 are SGHNT and YYREEE (reference sequence).

Note on this clonotype: The junction departs from germline at one end; a sequencing error may be responsible. As DNA, the CDR3 is TGTGCCGCCAGCAGGGCCGCGGACACCTTGAACACTGAAGCTTTCTTT. Translation: CAASRAADTLNTEAFF. This rearrangement joins TRBV15 to TRBJ1-1; D may be TRBD1 (5 bases). CDR3 length: 16 amino acids. Germline CDR1 LNHNV, CDR2 YYDKDF (reference sequence).

In its sample, this clonotype was seen a few times. The V gene is TRBV4-2, the J gene TRBJ2-1; 8 bases are shared with TRBD2. CDR3 length: 17 amino acids. The junction had 16 bases not matched to a gene; V was cut back by 4 bases and J by 8 bases. Germline lookup yields CDR1 LGHNA and CDR2 YNFKEQ. The CDR3: CASSLQARGGTIYEQFF. The DNA of the CDR3 is TGTGCCAGCAGCCTCCAGGCTCGGGGGGGCACGATTTATGAGCAGTTCTTC.

This clonotype occurred a few times. The V and J genes are TRBV5-4 and TRBJ1-1, with D uncertain. CDR3 length equals 15 residues. Trimming pared 4 bases from V and 0 bases from J, leaving 13 bases between. Germline V lookup: CDR1 SGHNT, CDR2 YYREEE (reference sequence). DNA of the CDR3: TGTGCCAGCAGCCTGACCTCCAGGATGAACACTGAAGCTTTCTTT. It codes for CASSLTSRMNTEAFF.

This rearrangement joins TRBV7-2 to TRBJ1-2, with D uncertain. The V gene lost 2 bases and the J gene lost 5 bases, with 9 bases spanning the gap. Germline V gene lookup returns CDR1 SGHTA and CDR2 FQGNSA. The CDR3 covers 13 residues. The CDR3: CASSLSGIYGYTF. The CDR3 DNA is TGTGCCAGCAGCTTATCCGGGATATATGGCTACACCTTC.

This clonotype was detected only a few times. This chain links TRBV3-1 with TRBJ2-5, with D perhaps matching TRBD1 or TRBD2 (6 bases each). Germline-derived CDR1 and CDR2 are LGHDT and YNNKEL (reference sequence). This CDR3 has 18 residues. Trimming pared 6 bases from V and 5 bases from J, leaving 28 bases between. In DNA form, the CDR3 reads TGTGCCAGCAGGCTACCATTGAGAGGGGGGCCAAGAAGCGAGACCCAGTACTTC. It translates to CASRLPLRGGPRSETQYF.

This clonotype appeared many times. CDR3 in amino acids: CASSWRMNTEAFF. The CDR3 coding sequence is TGTGCCAGCAGTTGGCGGATGAACACTGAAGCTTTCTTT. The chain joins TRBV28 to TRBJ1-1; D remains ambiguous. The germline gives CDR1 MDHEN, CDR2 SYDVKM. V lost 4 bases, J lost 0 bases, and 6 bases lay in between. This CDR3 comprises 13 residues.

This clonotype has at least ten counts. This chain connects TRBV11-1 to TRBJ2-5; D call uncertain. V shed 5 bases and J shed 3 bases, with 7 bases lying between them. There are 12 residues in the CDR3. The germline V gene has CDR1 SGHAT and CDR2 FQDESV (reference sequence). CDR3 DNA: TGTGCCAGCAGCCCGGGCAAAGAGACCCAGTACTTC. Translated, it gives CASSPGKETQYF.